This T cell receptor (beta chain) was profiled in a study of blood T cell repertoires in COVID-19. Across the study: Acute and convalescent COVID-19 specimens originated in the United States, Italy and Spain.

Germline lookup yields CDR1 PRHDT and CDR2 FYEKMQ (reference sequence). V lost 1 base to trimming and J lost 4 bases; unmatched junction nucleotides: 4. The CDR3 is 15 amino acids. This study enrolled people aged about 18 to 100 from about two dozen US geographic areas. Cohort placement rested on clinical history that participants reported themselves. Profiled with immunoSEQ multiplex PCR; TCRdb holds only in-frame clones, not every one. The table has about 400,000 clones, approximately 85% seen once. The chain employs TRBV13 and TRBJ2-7, with 10 bases matching TRBD2. The origin of this receptor is a woman aged 40 to 49 with acute COVID-19. The sequenced sample consisted of PBMCs or T cells enriched from blood (not recorded which). The CDR3 here is CASSLESSGGYEQYF. The CDR3 region has the DNA TGTGCCAGCAGCTTAGAGTCTAGCGGGGGTTACGAGCAGTACTTC. The full variable domain, its missing parts supplied by reference TRBV13 and TRBJ2-7, is AAGVIQSPRHLIKEKRETATLKCYPIPRHDTVYWYQQGPGQDPQFLISFYEKMQSDKGSIPDRFSAQQFSDYHSELNMSSLELGDSALYFCASSLESSGGYEQYFGPGTRLTVT.